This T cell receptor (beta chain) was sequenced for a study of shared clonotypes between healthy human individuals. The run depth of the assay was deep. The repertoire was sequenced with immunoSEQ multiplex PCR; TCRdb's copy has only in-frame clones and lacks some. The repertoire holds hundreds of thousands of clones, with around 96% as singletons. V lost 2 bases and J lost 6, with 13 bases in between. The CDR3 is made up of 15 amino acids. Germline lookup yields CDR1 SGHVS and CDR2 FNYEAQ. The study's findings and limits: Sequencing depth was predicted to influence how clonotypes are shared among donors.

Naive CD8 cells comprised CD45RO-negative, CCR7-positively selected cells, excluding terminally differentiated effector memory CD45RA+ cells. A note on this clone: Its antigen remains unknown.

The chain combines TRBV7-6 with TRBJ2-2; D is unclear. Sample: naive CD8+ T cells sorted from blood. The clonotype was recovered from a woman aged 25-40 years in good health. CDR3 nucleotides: TGTGCCAGCAGCTTAAGGATGGATTCTGCCGGGGAGCTGTTTTTT. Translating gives CASSLRMDSAGELFF.